The 28 T cell receptor beta chains in this list originate from one sample, sequenced in a study of early T cells in non-severe SARS-CoV-2 infection. In TCRdb, the 5' RACE reads were re-called with MiXCR into one record per CDR3 protein. In the table there are about 68,000 distinct CDR3 sequences, 12% of which are singletons. Sequences were obtained from whole blood. These receptors originate from an adult who was a healthcare worker with PCR-confirmed SARS-CoV-2 infection or an uninfected control (not recorded which).

The chain links TRBV14 to TRBJ1-2; 10 bases align to TRBD1. Looked up from germline, CDR1 is SGHDN and CDR2 is FVKESK. Unmatched junction bases numbered 1, after V lost 3 bases and J lost 6 bases. CDR3 size: 13 residues. The chain's CDR3 is CASSHGTGDGYTF. Written as DNA, the CDR3 is TGTGCCAGCAGCCACGGGACAGGGGATGGCTACACCTTC.

In its sample, this clonotype was seen a few times. The chain uses TRBV4-1 and TRBJ2-5; D is ambiguous. The CDR3 length is 14 residues. Trimming pared 0 bases from V and 5 bases from J, leaving 10 bases between. Germline values: CDR1 MGHRA, CDR2 YSYEKL. The CDR3 DNA reads TGCGCCAGCAGCCAAGATTGGCAGATGGAGACCCAGTACTTC. Translating gives CASSQDWQMETQYF.

This chain connects TRBV3-1 to TRBJ2-3; TRBD2 matches at 7 bases. This CDR3 contains 16 residues. Germline lookup yields CDR1 LGHDT and CDR2 YNNKEL (reference sequence). Unmatched junction bases numbered 9, after V lost 4 bases and J lost 2 bases. This chain's CDR3 is CASSRSPGGPTDTQYF. As DNA, the CDR3 is TGTGCCAGCAGCCGGAGTCCGGGGGGACCCACAGATACGCAGTATTTT.

There are a few counts of this clonotype. V gene TRBV12-3 or TRBV12-4 combines with J gene TRBJ1-2; TRBD1 is a possible D gene (6 bases). The CDR3 sequence is 13 residues long. V dropped 3 bases and J dropped 7 bases, with 12 bases sitting between them. CDR3 sequence reads: CASSFGGASGYTF. CDR3 sequence (DNA): TGTGCCAGCAGTTTCGGGGGGGCCTCTGGCTACACCTTC.

This clonotype was detected ten times or more. J is TRBJ2-2 and V is TRBV7-3; TRBD1 agrees at 8 bases. Germline CDR1 and CDR2: SGHTA and FQGTGA. J lost 7 bases, V lost 6 bases, and 7 bases had no gene match. The CDR3 contains 14 residues. CDR3 residues: CASRRDRGGGELFF. For the CDR3, the DNA is TGTGCCAGCAGACGAGACAGGGGTGGCGGGGAGCTGTTTTTT. Supplemented by reference TRBV7-3 and TRBJ2-2, the full variable domain reads GAGVSQTPSNKVTEKGKYVELRCDPISGHTALYWYRQSLGQGPEFLIYFQGTGAADDSGLPNDRFFAVRPEGSVSTLKIQRTERGDSAVYLCASRRDRGGGELFFGEGSRLTVL.

This chain uses TRBV7-9 with TRBJ2-2, with TRBD1 matching 10 bases. Germline V lookup: CDR1 SEHNR, CDR2 FQNEAQ (reference sequence). This CDR3 is built from 16 residues. The V gene end was trimmed by 7 bases and the J gene end by 1 base; junction bases not matched to a gene: 6. This CDR3 is CASTKGTGVNTGELFF. The CDR3 nucleotides are TGTGCCAGCACCAAAGGGACAGGGGTGAACACCGGGGAGCTGTTTTTT.

This clonotype has more than one count but fewer than ten. This chain links TRBV11-2 with TRBJ1-5, with 8 positions matching TRBD1. The CDR3 is made up of 15 amino acids. V dropped 5 bases and J dropped 4; count of bases not matched to a gene: 7. Per germline, CDR1 SGHAT and CDR2 FQNNGV. The CDR3 reads CASSGGTGANQPQHF. CDR3 bases: TGTGCCAGCAGCGGAGGGACAGGAGCAAATCAGCCCCAGCATTTT.

The chain joins TRBV27 to TRBJ2-1; 7 bases match TRBD1. CDR3 size: 15 residues. CDR1 and CDR2 (germline): MNHEY, SMNVEV (reference sequence). Germline trimming cut 5 bases from V and 5 bases from J; bases unmatched to any gene: 9. In DNA form, the CDR3 reads TGTGCCAGCAGTCAGACAGGGTTCCCGGACAATGAGCAGTTCTTC. Protein product: CASSQTGFPDNEQFF.

This clonotype was detected a few times. V and J are TRBV7-9 and TRBJ2-3; 7 bases map to TRBD2. Germline CDR1 is SEHNR and CDR2 is FQNEAQ (reference sequence). The V gene end was trimmed by 2 bases and the J gene end by 0 bases; junction bases not matched to a gene: 5. CDR3 length: 16 residues. The CDR3 sequence is CASSLSLAVSTDTQYF. CDR3 sequence (DNA): TGTGCCAGCAGCTTAAGCCTAGCGGTTAGCACAGATACGCAGTATTTT. Looking up the rest from reference TRBV7-9 and TRBJ2-3 gives the full variable domain: DTGVSQNPRHKITKRGQNVTFRCDPISEHNRLYWYRQTLGQGPEFLTYFQNEAQLEKSRLLSDRFSAERPKGSFSTLEIQRTEQGDSAMYLCASSLSLAVSTDTQYFGPGTRLTVL.

The table lists this clonotype with a few counts. The chain combines TRBV11-2 with TRBJ1-6; 8 bases line up with TRBD1. The CDR3 is 14 amino acids. With 4 bases clipped from V and 10 bases from J, the junction kept 6 bases outside the gene matches. Germline values: CDR1 SGHAT, CDR2 FQNNGV. This chain's CDR3 is CASSSGQGRSPLHF. CDR3 DNA sequence: TGTGCCAGCAGCTCCGGACAGGGTCGCTCACCCCTCCACTTT.

This clonotype was counted many times. The V and J genes are TRBV5-4 and TRBJ2-6; 10 bases fit TRBD1. V gave up 4 bases and J gave up 4 bases; unmatched junction bases: 5. CDR1 and CDR2 from the germline V gene are SGHNT and YYREEE (reference sequence). CDR3 length: 16 amino acids. The CDR3 loop reads CASSPTGGSGANVLTF. CDR3 coding DNA: TGTGCCAGCAGCCCGACAGGGGGCTCAGGGGCCAACGTCCTGACTTTC. Combining the CDR3 with reference TRBV5-4 and TRBJ2-6 gives the whole variable domain ETGVTQSPTHLIKTRGQQVTLRCSSQSGHNTVSWYQQALGQGPQFIFQYYREEENGRGNFPPRFSGLQFPNYSSELNVNALELDDSALYLCASSPTGGSGANVLTFGAGSRLTVL.

The CDR3 is CASSYPSYEQYF. For the CDR3, the DNA is TGTGCCAGCAGTTACCCTTCCTACGAGCAGTACTTC. V and J are TRBV6-2 or TRBV6-3 and TRBJ2-7, with D unclear. The V gene's germline CDR1 is MNHEY and CDR2 SVGEGT. V lost 2 bases and J 1 base, leaving 3 bases between the germline ends. The CDR3 extends over 12 amino acids.

This clonotype came up a few times. The rearrangement uses TRBV7-9 and TRBJ2-7; D might be TRBD1 (5 bases). Looked up from germline, CDR1 is SEHNR and CDR2 is FQNEAQ (reference sequence). Between the trimmed V and J ends, which lost 8 bases and 0 bases, there was a span of 11 bases. This CDR3 has 13 residues. CDR3 loop: CASRQGYSYEQYF. The DNA for the CDR3 is TGTGCCAGCCGGCAGGGTTACTCCTACGAGCAGTACTTC.

This clonotype was counted only a few times. The junction differs from germline at one of its ends, possibly a read error. This sequence joins TRBV7-7 and TRBJ2-3; possibly TRBD2 for D (6 bases). Looked up from germline, CDR1 is SSHAT and CDR2 is FNYEAQ (reference sequence). The CDR3 runs to 14 residues. The CDR3 protein is CASSLGGNTDTQYF. CDR3 DNA: TGTGCTAGCAGCCTAGGAGGGAACACAGATACGCAGTATTTT.

This clonotype appeared many times. One junction end does not reproduce the germline sequence, and a read error may be involved. The chain combines TRBV20-1 with TRBJ2-2, with D possibly being TRBD1 or TRBD2 (5 bases each). CDR1 is DFQATT, CDR2 SNEGSKA, per germline (reference sequence). This CDR3 is built from 16 residues. Written as DNA, the CDR3 is TGCAGTGCCAGAGGGGAAAACGCAAGGTCCACCGGGGAGCTGTTTTTT. This sequence encodes CSARGENARSTGELFF.

This clonotype was seen at least ten times. J is TRBJ2-7 and V is TRBV20-1; 10 bases are a match to TRBD1. Per the germline V gene, CDR1 is DFQATT and CDR2 is SNEGSKA (reference sequence). V lost 6 bases, J lost 2 bases, and 4 bases stayed unmatched. The CDR3 is 13 residues long. The CDR3 spells CSAPGQGAYEQYF. The CDR3 DNA reads TGCAGTGCCCCCGGACAGGGGGCCTACGAGCAGTACTTC.

The chain employs TRBV5-6 and TRBJ1-1; D gene uncertain. CDR3 length: 15 residues. The V gene's germline CDR1 is SGHDT and CDR2 YYEEEE. V was clipped by 4 bases and J by 4 bases, with 17 bases between them. CDR3 residues: CASSPLGLIGTEAFF. CDR3 DNA: TGTGCCAGCAGCCCCTTGGGCCTCATCGGCACTGAAGCTTTCTTT. Full variable domain (missing parts from reference TRBV5-6 and TRBJ1-1): DAGVTQSPTHLIKTRGQQVTLRCSPKSGHDTVSWYQQALGQGPQFIFQYYEEEERQRGNFPDRFSGHQFPNYSSELNVNALLLGDSALYLCASSPLGLIGTEAFFGQGTRLTVV.

This clonotype was counted a few times. CDR3 bases: TGCAGTGCCGAGGGGGATCGATACGAGCAGTACTTC. It is translated as CSAEGDRYEQYF. The chain has TRBV20-1 and TRBJ2-7; possible D gene TRBD1, 6 bases. Trimming pared 6 bases from V and 4 bases from J, leaving 13 bases between. The CDR3 has 12 residues. CDR1 and CDR2 from the germline V gene are DFQATT and SNEGSKA (reference sequence).

This clonotype has only a few counts. The chain couples TRBV5-6 to TRBJ1-1, with D perhaps matching TRBD1 (6 bases). Per germline, CDR1 SGHDT and CDR2 YYEEEE. This CDR3 region has 16 residues. The ends were cut back, 0 bases at V and 1 base at J, with 13 bases in the middle. The CDR3, as DNA: TGTGCCAGCAGCTTGGTTACAGGACAGCCGAACACTGAAGCTTTCTTT. It translates to CASSLVTGQPNTEAFF.

This clonotype was observed at least ten times. This chain connects TRBV19 to TRBJ2-3, with a weak D call TRBD1 (7 bases). CDR1 is LNHDA, CDR2 SQIVND, per germline (reference sequence). The CDR3 contains 15 residues. V lost 7 bases and J lost 0, with 14 bases in between. The CDR3 loop reads CASTWRDSSTDTQYF. CDR3 nucleotide sequence: TGTGCCAGTACGTGGAGGGACAGTAGCACAGATACGCAGTATTTT. Complete variable domain (other parts from reference TRBV19 and TRBJ2-3): DGGITQSPKYLFRKEGQNVTLSCEQNLNHDAMYWYRQDPGQGLRLIYYSQIVNDFQKGDIAEGYSVSREKKESFPLTVTSAQKNPTAFYLCASTWRDSSTDTQYFGPGTRLTVL.

Many counts were recorded for this clonotype. The chain is built from TRBV28 and TRBJ2-1; 7 bases match TRBD2. The CDR3 loop spans 13 amino acids. V shed 7 bases and J 0 bases; nucleotides not matched to a gene: 0. Per germline, CDR1 MDHEN and CDR2 SYDVKM. Here the CDR3 reads CASTSGSYNEQFF. The CDR3 DNA is TGTGCCAGCACTAGCGGCTCCTACAATGAGCAGTTCTTC. The full variable domain, its missing parts supplied by reference TRBV28 and TRBJ2-1, is DVKVTQSSRYLVKRTGEKVFLECVQDMDHENMFWYRQDPGLGLRLIYFSYDVKMKEKGDIPEGYSVSREKKERFSLILESASTNQTSMYLCASTSGSYNEQFFGPGTRLTVL.

This chain links TRBV19 with TRBJ2-7, with D perhaps TRBD1 (6 bases). Trimming took off 5 bases at V and 6 bases at J, with 14 bases between the two ends. Germline V gives CDR1 LNHDA, CDR2 SQIVND (reference sequence). The length of the CDR3 is 13 residues. CDR3 region: CASSSHVRGEQYF. The CDR3 DNA reads TGTGCCAGTAGTTCCCATGTCAGGGGCGAGCAGTACTTC.

V and J are TRBV20-1 and TRBJ2-1; TRBD2 agrees at 13 bases. Germline CDR1 is DFQATT and CDR2 is SNEGSKA (reference sequence). With V trimmed by 4 bases and J by 6 bases, 6 bases remained unmatched. CDR3 length equals 15 residues. The DNA of the CDR3 is TGCAGTGCTACCCCGACTAGCGGGGGGCGCAATGAGCAGTTCTTC. As protein: CSATPTSGGRNEQFF.

The chain links TRBV2 to TRBJ1-2; D may be TRBD1 (5 bases). The germline V gene encodes CDR1 SNHLY and CDR2 FYNNEI. The V gene lost 4 bases and the J gene lost 8 bases, with 17 bases spanning the gap. The CDR3 is 14 amino acids. CDR3 sequence reads: CASSVPQGPLGYTF. In DNA form, the CDR3 reads TGTGCCAGCAGTGTCCCGCAGGGCCCGTTAGGCTACACCTTC.

This chain joins TRBV18 and TRBJ1-2, with TRBD1 as a possible D gene (5 bases). The CDR3 is 15 residues long. Looked up from germline, CDR1 is KGHSH and CDR2 is LQKENI. V lost 2 bases and J lost 4, with 14 bases in between. CDR3 in DNA: TGTGCCAGCTCACCAGTTGGGACGGACCTCTATGGCTACACCTTC. Translated, it gives CASSPVGTDLYGYTF.

This clonotype was detected many times. The chain has TRBV6-1 and TRBJ2-3; TRBD2 aligns across 7 bases. The CDR3 has 15 residues. The V and J ends lost 5 bases and 2 bases, in that order; junction bases with no gene match: 7. CDR1 and CDR2 from the germline V gene are MNHNS and SASEGT. As DNA, the CDR3 is TGTGCCAGCAGTCCCGGGGGAGGGTTCACAGATACGCAGTATTTT. It translates to CASSPGGGFTDTQYF.

This clonotype has just a few counts. The J gene is TRBJ2-3, the V gene TRBV9; TRBD2 matches 7 bases. The CDR3 runs 15 residues. The junction had 5 bases not matched to a gene; V was cut back by 1 base and J by 3 bases. Germline values: CDR1 SGDLS, CDR2 YYNGEE. This CDR3 is CASSVQAGNTDTQYF. Here the CDR3 DNA reads TGTGCCAGCAGCGTACAAGCGGGGAATACAGATACGCAGTATTTT. The whole variable domain, remainder taken from reference TRBV9 and TRBJ2-3, is DSGVTQTPKHLITATGQRVTLRCSPRSGDLSVYWYQQSLDQGLQFLIQYYNGEERAKGNILERFSAQQFPDLHSELNLSSLELGDSALYFCASSVQAGNTDTQYFGPGTRLTVL.

This clonotype was detected only once. The chain combines TRBV7-9 with TRBJ2-6; possibly TRBD1 for D (5 bases). The V gene's germline CDR1 is SEHNR and CDR2 FQNEAQ (reference sequence). V dropped 0 bases and J dropped 0 bases, with 9 bases sitting between them. The CDR3 covers 17 residues. CDR3 region: CASSLAQGSSGANVLTF. The CDR3 DNA sequence: TGTGCCAGCAGCTTAGCGCAGGGCTCCTCTGGGGCCAACGTCCTGACTTTC. The full variable domain, completed using reference TRBV7-9 and TRBJ2-6, is DTGVSQNPRHKITKRGQNVTFRCDPISEHNRLYWYRQTLGQGPEFLTYFQNEAQLEKSRLLSDRFSAERPKGSFSTLEIQRTEQGDSAMYLCASSLAQGSSGANVLTFGAGSRLTVL.